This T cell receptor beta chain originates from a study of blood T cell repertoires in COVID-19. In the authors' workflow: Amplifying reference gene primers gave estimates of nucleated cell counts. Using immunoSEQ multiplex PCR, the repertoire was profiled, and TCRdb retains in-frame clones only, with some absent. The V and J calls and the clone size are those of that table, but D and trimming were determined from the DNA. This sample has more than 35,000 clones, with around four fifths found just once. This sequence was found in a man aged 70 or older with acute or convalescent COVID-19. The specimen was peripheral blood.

The CDR3 reads CSSTTGVRPDTQYF. CDR3 nucleotides: TGCAGCTCAACGACAGGGGTGCGACCAGATACGCAGTATTTT. The chain joins TRBV29-1 to TRBJ2-3; 8 bases are a match to TRBD1. The CDR3 extends over 14 amino acids. Germline loops: CDR1 SQVTM, CDR2 ANQGSEA. V was clipped by 8 bases and J by 4 bases; unmatched bases: 11.